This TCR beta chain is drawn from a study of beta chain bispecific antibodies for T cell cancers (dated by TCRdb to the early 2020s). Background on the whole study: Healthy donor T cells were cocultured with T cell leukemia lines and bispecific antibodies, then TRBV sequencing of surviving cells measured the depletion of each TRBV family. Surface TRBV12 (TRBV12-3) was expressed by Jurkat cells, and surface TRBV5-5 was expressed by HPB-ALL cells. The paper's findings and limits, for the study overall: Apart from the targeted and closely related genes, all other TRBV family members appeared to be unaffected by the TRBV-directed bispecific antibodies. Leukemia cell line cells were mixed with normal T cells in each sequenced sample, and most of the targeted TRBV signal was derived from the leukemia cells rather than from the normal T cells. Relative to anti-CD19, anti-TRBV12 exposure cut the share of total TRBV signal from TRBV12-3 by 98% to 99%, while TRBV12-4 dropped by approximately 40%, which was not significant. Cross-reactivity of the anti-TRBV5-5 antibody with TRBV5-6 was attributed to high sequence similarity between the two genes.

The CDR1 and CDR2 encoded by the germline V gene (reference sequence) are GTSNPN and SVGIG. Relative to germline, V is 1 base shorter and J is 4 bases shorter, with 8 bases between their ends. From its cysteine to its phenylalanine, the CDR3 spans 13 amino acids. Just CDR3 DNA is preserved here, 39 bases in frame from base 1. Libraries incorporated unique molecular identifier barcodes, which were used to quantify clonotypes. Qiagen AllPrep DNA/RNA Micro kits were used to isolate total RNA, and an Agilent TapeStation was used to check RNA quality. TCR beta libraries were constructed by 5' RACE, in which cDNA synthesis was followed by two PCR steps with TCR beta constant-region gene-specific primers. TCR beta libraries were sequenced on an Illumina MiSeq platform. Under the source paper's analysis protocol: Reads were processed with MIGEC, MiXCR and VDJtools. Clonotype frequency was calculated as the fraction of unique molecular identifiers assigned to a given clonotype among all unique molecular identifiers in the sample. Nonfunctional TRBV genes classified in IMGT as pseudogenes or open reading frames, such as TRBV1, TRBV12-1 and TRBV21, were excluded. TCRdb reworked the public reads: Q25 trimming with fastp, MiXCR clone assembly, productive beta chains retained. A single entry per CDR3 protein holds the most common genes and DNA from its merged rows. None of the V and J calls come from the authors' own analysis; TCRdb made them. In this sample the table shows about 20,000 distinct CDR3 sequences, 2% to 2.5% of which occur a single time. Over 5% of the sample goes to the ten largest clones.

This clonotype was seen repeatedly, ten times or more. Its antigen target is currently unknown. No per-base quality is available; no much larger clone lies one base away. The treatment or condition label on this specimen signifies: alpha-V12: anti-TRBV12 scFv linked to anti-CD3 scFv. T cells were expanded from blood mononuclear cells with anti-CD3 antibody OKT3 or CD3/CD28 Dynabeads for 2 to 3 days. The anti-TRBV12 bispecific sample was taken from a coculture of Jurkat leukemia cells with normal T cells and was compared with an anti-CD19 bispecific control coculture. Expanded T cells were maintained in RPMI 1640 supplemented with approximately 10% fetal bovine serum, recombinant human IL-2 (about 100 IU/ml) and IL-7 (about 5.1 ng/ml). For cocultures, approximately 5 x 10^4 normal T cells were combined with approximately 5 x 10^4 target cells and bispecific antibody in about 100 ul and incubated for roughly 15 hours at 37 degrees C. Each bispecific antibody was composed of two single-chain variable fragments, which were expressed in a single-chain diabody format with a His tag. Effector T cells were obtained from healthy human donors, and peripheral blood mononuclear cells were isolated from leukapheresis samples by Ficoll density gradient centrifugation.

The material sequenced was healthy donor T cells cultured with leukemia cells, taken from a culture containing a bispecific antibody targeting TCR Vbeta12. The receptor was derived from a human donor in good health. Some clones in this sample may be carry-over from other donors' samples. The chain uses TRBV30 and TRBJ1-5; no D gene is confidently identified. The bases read TGTGCCTGGAGTGAAGTAGGGAATCAGCCCCAGCATTTT. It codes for CAWSEVGNQPQHF.